This passage covers 5 T cell receptor beta chains from one sample sequenced in a study of vaccination and CD4 T cells after COVID-19 (dated by TCRdb to the early 2020s). The sample's treatment or condition label, decoded: approximately nine-day PBMC culture with coronavirus spike peptide pools or control peptides (ViraFEST assay). These TCRs are of unknown antigen specificity. The library was built by means of PCR. For sequencing, an Illumina iSeq 100 was employed. At the Johns Hopkins FTIC core, DNA from the cultured CD4+ T cells underwent TCR sequencing with the Oncomine TCR Beta short-read assay. The public reads were reanalyzed by TCRdb: fastp trimming at Q25, MiXCR alignment, in-frame beta chains only. Entries that share a CDR3 protein sequence are merged under the most common genes and DNA. This sample is represented by around 12,000 distinct CDR3 sequences; around three fifths of them were singletons. The ten top clones hold about 13% of the sample.

Material for sequencing was CD4+ T cells from blood, cultured in vitro. Every receptor here comes from a human donor who had recovered from COVID-19.

This chain connects TRBV30 to TRBJ2-6, with D possibly called TRBD1 or TRBD2 (6 bases each). The V gene lost 5 bases and the J gene lost 3 bases, with 8 bases spanning the gap. This CDR3 is built from 13 residues. Per germline, CDR1 GTSNPN and CDR2 SVGIG (reference sequence). The CDR3 coding sequence is TGTGCCTGGCGGGGGCATGGGGCCAACGTCCTGACTTTC. It is translated as CAWRGHGANVLTF.

This clonotype has more than one count but fewer than ten. The V and J genes are TRBV4-2 and TRBJ2-1, with a tentative D call TRBD1 (6 bases). With 7 bases removed from V and 4 bases from J, the gap between germline ends came to 17 bases. The CDR3 is 15 amino acids. Germline V lookup: CDR1 LGHNA, CDR2 YNFKEQ. Written as DNA, the CDR3 is TGTGCCAGCACCTCGGCGCAGGGGACATACAATGAGCAGTTCTTC. Its translation: CASTSAQGTYNEQFF.

This chain connects TRBV20-1 to TRBJ2-3; TRBD2 is a possible D gene (6 bases). Germline V lookup: CDR1 DFQATT, CDR2 SNEGSKA (reference sequence). Trimming took off 3 bases at V and 11 bases at J, with 15 bases between the two ends. This CDR3 region has 12 residues. The CDR3 loop reads CSARPREVGQYF. The CDR3, as DNA: TGCAGTGCTAGGCCTAGGGAGGTGGGGCAGTATTTT.

The chain has TRBV27 and TRBJ1-4; 9 nucleotides line up with TRBD1. Germline V gives CDR1 MNHEY, CDR2 SMNVEV (reference sequence). The CDR3 runs 15 residues. The V and J ends lost 7 bases and 6 bases, in that order; junction bases with no gene match: 9. The CDR3: CASTSLGDRDEKLFF. CDR3 nucleotide sequence: TGTGCCAGCACCAGTTTGGGGGACAGGGATGAAAAACTGTTTTTT.

The V and J genes are TRBV20-1 and TRBJ2-7; 10 positions match TRBD1. The CDR3 sequence is 14 residues long. CDR1 is DFQATT and CDR2 is SNEGSKA in the germline V gene (reference sequence). V was clipped by 0 bases and J by 2 bases; unmatched bases: 1. DNA for the CDR3: TGCAGTGCTAGAGAGGGGACAGGGGCCTACGAGCAGTACTTC. The encoded protein is CSAREGTGAYEQYF.